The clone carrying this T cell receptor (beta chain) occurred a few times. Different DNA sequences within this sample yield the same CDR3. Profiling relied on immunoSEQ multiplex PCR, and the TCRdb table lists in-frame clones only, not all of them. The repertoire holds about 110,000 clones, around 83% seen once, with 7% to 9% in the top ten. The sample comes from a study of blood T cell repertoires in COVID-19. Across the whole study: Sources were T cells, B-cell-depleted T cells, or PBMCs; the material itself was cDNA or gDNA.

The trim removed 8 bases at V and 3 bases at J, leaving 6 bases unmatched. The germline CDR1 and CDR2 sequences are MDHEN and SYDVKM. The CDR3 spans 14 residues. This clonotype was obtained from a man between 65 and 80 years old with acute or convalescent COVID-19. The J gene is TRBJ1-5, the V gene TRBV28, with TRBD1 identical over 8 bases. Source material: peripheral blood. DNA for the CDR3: TGTGCCAGCCGTGGACAGGGATCCAATCAGCCCCAGCATTTT. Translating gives CASRGQGSNQPQHF. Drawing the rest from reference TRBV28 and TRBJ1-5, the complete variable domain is DVKVTQSSRYLVKRTGEKVFLECVQDMDHENMFWYRQDPGLGLRLIYFSYDVKMKEKGDIPEGYSVSREKKERFSLILESASTNQTSMYLCASRGQGSNQPQHFGDGTRLSIL.